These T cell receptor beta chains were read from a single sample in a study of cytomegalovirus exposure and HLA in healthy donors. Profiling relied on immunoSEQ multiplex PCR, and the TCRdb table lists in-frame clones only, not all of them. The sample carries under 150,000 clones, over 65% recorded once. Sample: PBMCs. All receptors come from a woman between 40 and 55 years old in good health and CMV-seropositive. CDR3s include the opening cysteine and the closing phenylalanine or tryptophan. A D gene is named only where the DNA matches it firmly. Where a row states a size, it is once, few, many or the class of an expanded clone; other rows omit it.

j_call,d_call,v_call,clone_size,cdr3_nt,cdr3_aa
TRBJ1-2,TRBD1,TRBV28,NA,TGTGCCAGCAGTTCTACATACAGGGGGGTAGATGGCTACACCTTC,CASSSTYRGVDGYTF
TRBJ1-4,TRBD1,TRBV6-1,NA,TGTGCCACGGACAGGGGATATCGAGAAAAACTGTTTTTT,CATDRGYREKLFF
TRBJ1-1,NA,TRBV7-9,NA,TGTGCCAGCAGCTTAGGGGAGGGGATGCGGGCTTTCTTT,CASSLGEGMRAFF
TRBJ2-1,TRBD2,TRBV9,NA,TGTGCCAGCAGCGCCAGCGGGAGCTCCTACAATGAGCAGTTCTTC,CASSASGSSYNEQFF
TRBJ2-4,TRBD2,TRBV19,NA,TGTGCCAGTAGTCCCCGGAAGACTAGCGGGAGAGACATTCAGTACTTC,CASSPRKTSGRDIQYF
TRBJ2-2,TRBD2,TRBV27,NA,TGTGCCAGCAGTGTTAGCGGGGGATCGAACACCGGGGAGCTGTTTTTT,CASSVSGGSNTGELFF
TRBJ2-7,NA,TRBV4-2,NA,TGTGCCAGCAGCCAGGCAACGGGACTCTACTACGAGCAGTACTTC,CASSQATGLYYEQYF
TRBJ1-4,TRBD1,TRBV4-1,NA,TGCGCCAGCAGCCCGACTACCTCGGACAGGGGTGAAAAACTGTTTTTT,CASSPTTSDRGEKLFF
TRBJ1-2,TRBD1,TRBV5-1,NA,TGCGCCAGCAGCGGAGGACAGGGAGCCTATGGCTACACCTTC,CASSGGQGAYGYTF
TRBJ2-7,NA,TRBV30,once,TGTGCCTGGAGTTTTTTCCCCCGGAGAGACTACGAGCAGTACTTC,CAWSFFPRRDYEQYF
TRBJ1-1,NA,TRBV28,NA,TGTGCCAGCAGTTTTTCGAACGGGGGGGCTTTCTTT,CASSFSNGGAFF
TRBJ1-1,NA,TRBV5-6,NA,TGTGCCAGCAGCTGGGAGAGGGAAGCTTTCTTT,CASSWEREAFF
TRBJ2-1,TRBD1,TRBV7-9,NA,TGTGCCAGCAGCTTAGCGGGGACAGGGGGCCTTTCGGGGTTCTTC,CASSLAGTGGLSGFF
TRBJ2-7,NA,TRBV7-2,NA,TGTGCCAGCAGTCGGGGGACGGGCTCGCCGGAGCAGTACTTC,CASSRGTGSPEQYF
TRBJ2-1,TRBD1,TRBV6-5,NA,TGTGCCAGCAGTAACTCGGACAGGGGTGAATCCAATGAGCAGTTCTTC,CASSNSDRGESNEQFF
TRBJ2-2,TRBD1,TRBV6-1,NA,TGTGCCAGCAGTTCCTGGGACAGGATAACCGGGGAGCTGTTTTTT,CASSSWDRITGELFF
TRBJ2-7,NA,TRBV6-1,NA,TGTGCCAGCAGTGATTTTAATGGCAGACTATACGAGCAGTACTTC,CASSDFNGRLYEQYF
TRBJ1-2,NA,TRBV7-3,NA,TGTGCCAGCAGCTTCCAACAGGGTTGCGGCTACACCTTC,CASSFQQGCGYTF
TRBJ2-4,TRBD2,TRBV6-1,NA,TGTGCCAGCAGTGAAGGGACTAGCGTGAAAAACATTCAGTACTTC,CASSEGTSVKNIQYF
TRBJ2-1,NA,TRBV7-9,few,TGTGCCAGCAGCTTAGAAGCGAGCGATGAGCAGTTCTTC,CASSLEASDEQFF
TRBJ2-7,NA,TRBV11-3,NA,TGTGCCAGCAGCCCAGGGGCGCAGTCCTACGAGCAGTACTTC,CASSPGAQSYEQYF
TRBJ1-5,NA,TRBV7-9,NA,TGTGCCAGCAGCCGGGGGGGGCTAGGCAATCAGCCCCAGCATTTT,CASSRGGLGNQPQHF
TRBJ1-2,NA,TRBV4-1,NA,TGCGCCAGCAGCCAAGTTCAGGGCGCCCCTAACTATGGCTACACCTTC,CASSQVQGAPNYGYTF
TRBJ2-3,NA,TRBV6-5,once,TGTGCCAGCAGACGACAGGTTAACACAGATACGCAGTATTTT,CASRRQVNTDTQYF
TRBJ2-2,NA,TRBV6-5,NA,TGTGCCAGCAGTTACTCTGCCGGGGGGAACACCGGGGAGCTGTTTTTT,CASSYSAGGNTGELFF
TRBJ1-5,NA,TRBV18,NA,TGTGCCAGCTCACCACCGGGGCAGGGCAATCAGCCCCAGCATTTT,CASSPPGQGNQPQHF
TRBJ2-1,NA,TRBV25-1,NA,TGTGCCAGCAGTGATGCCGCGGGGACTCTCTACAATGAGCAGTTCTTC,CASSDAAGTLYNEQFF
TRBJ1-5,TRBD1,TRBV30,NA,TGTGCCTGGAGCGATGGGACAGCGAATCAGCCCCAGCATTTT,CAWSDGTANQPQHF
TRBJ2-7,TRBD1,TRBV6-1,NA,TGTGCCAGCAGTTCCACAGGGGTCTACGAGCAGTACTTC,CASSSTGVYEQYF
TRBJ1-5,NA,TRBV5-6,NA,TGTGCCAGCAGCTTTCAGGGTGTGGGGAATCAGCCCCAGCATTTT,CASSFQGVGNQPQHF
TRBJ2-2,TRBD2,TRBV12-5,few,TGTGCTAGTGGTTTGGGGCGACTAGCGGGCCTAGCGAACACCGGGGAGCTGTTTTTT,CASGLGRLAGLANTGELFF
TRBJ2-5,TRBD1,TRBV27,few,TGTGCCAGCAGTTTATTGGGACAGGTCCGAGAGACCCAGTACTTC,CASSLLGQVRETQYF
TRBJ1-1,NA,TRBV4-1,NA,TGCGCCAGCAGCTCCTTCGGGGGGTTGGCTGAAGCTTTCTTT,CASSSFGGLAEAFF
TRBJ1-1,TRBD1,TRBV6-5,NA,TGTGCCAGCAGTTCGGCAGGGGGCTTTTTCTTT,CASSSAGGFFF
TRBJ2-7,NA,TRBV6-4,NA,TGTGCCAGCAGTGAGGAACCAGGGGATGAGCAGTACTTC,CASSEEPGDEQYF
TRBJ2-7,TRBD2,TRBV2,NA,TGTGCCAGCGAAGGCGTTAGCGGGAGTGCATCCGAGCAGTACTTC,CASEGVSGSASEQYF
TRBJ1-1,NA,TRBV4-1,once,TGCGCCAGCAGCCAACAGGGGTTTGGCACTGAAGCTTTCTTT,CASSQQGFGTEAFF
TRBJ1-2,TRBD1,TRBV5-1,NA,TGCGCCACGGGGACAGGGGACCTCTATGGCTACACCTTC,CATGTGDLYGYTF
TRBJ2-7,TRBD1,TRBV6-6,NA,TGTGCCAGCAGTTACGGGACAGGTGCTTACGAGCAGTACTTC,CASSYGTGAYEQYF
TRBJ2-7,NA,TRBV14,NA,TGTGCCAGCAGCCAAGTTCTTGGGGGCGGGACAGCGAATTACGAGCAGTACTTC,CASSQVLGGGTANYEQYF
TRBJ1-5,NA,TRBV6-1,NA,TGTGCCAGCACCCGGGACAATGGCAATCAGCCCCAGCATTTT,CASTRDNGNQPQHF
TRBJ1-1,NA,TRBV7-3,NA,TGTGCCAGCAGGGTTTCCAGGGACACTGAAGCTTTCTTT,CASRVSRDTEAFF
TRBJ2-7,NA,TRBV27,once,TGTGCCAGCAGTTTAGGCGGGGAACTCTACTTC,CASSLGGELYF
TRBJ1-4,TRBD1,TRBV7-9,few,TGTGCCAGCAGCTTACCAGGGGGCGAAAAACTGTTTTTT,CASSLPGGEKLFF
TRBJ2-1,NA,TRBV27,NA,TGTGCCAGCAGTTCCCGGTTAGAGCAGTTCTTC,CASSSRLEQFF
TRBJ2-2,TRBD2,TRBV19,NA,TGTGCCAGTAGTACGGCGGGGCTAGCGGGCACCGGGGAGCTGTTTTTT,CASSTAGLAGTGELFF
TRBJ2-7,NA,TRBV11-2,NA,TGTGCCAGCAGCTTAGCCAGCTACGAGCAGTACTTC,CASSLASYEQYF
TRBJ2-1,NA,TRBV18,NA,TGTGCCAGCTCCCCAGCGGGCCGGCCTGGGACCTACAATGAGCAGTTCTTC,CASSPAGRPGTYNEQFF
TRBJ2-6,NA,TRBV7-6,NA,TGTGCCAGCAGCTATACGGGAGACAGATACTCTGGGGCCAACGTCCTGACTTTC,CASSYTGDRYSGANVLTF
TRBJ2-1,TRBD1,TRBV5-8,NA,TGTGCCAGCAGCTTCAGGGACAGGGGCTCCTACAATGAGCAGTTCTTC,CASSFRDRGSYNEQFF
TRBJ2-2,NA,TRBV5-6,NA,TGTGCCAGCAGCTTTTGGCAGGGAATTATCGGGGAGCTGTTTTTT,CASSFWQGIIGELFF
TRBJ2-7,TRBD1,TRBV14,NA,TGTGCCAGCAGCCAAGATCTTGGGACAGGGCCCTCCTACGAGCAGTACTTC,CASSQDLGTGPSYEQYF
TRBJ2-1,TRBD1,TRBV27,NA,TGTGCCAGCAGCGGACAGGGGCGACCCTCCTACAATGAGCAGTTCTTC,CASSGQGRPSYNEQFF
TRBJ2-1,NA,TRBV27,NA,TGTGCCAGCAGTTTCGGGACTTTCAATGAGCAGTTCTTC,CASSFGTFNEQFF
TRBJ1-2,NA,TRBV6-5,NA,TGTGCCAGCGTGGGAGCTAACTATGGCTACACCTTC,CASVGANYGYTF
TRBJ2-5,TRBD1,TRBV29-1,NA,TGCAGCGTGGGGGGTTTCCGGGACAGGGGGCCAGAGACCCAGTACTTC,CSVGGFRDRGPETQYF
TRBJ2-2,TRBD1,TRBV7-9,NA,TGTGCCAGCAGCTCCAACTCGGGACAGGGTTTTACCGGGGAGCTGTTTTTT,CASSSNSGQGFTGELFF
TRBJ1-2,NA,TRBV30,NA,TGTGCCTGGAGAGCGAATGACAGCTTCAATCCTAACTATGGCTACACCTTC,CAWRANDSFNPNYGYTF
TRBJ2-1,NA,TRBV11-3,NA,TGTGCCAGCAGCCCTCAGGATAATGAGCAGTTCTTC,CASSPQDNEQFF
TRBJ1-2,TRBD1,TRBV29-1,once,TGCAGCGTCTCCCGGGACAGCAACACTGGCTACACCTTC,CSVSRDSNTGYTF